One and the same sample provided the 19 T cell receptor beta chains below, sequenced in a study of beta chain features in type 1 diabetes (dated 2018 in TCRdb). Library construction relied on the immunoSEQ multiplex PCR assay. The entire isolated RNA was reverse transcribed using the High Capacity cDNA Reverse Transcription Kit, and thus expressed TCRB transcripts were sequenced. This immuneACCESS table, as held by TCRdb, lists in-frame sequences with V and J called but not all clones. Of the missing ones, under half trace to an unresolved V gene in checked studies; the others have no known cause. For this sample the table gives more than 300,000 clones, of which around 16% were detected only once. Approximately 0.019% of the sample lies in the top ten. What was sequenced was naive CD4+ T cells from blood. Reading the label with the study, this specimen's cell subset or site is: true naive CD4+ T cells. All receptors come from a young woman in good health.

The J gene is TRBJ1-2, the V gene TRBV28; no clear D. In germline, CDR1 is MDHEN, CDR2 SYDVKM. The CDR3 spans 13 residues. V gave up 6 bases and J gave up 4 bases, with 12 bases separating them. The CDR3 is CASRFLGSYGYTF. The DNA for the CDR3 is TGTGCCAGCAGGTTTCTAGGGAGCTATGGCTACACCTTC.

This clone occurred a few times. V is TRBV5-1 and J is TRBJ2-7; no clear D. The CDR3 is made up of 12 amino acids. CDR1 SGHRS and CDR2 YFSETQ come from the germline V gene. V was shortened by 2 bases and J by 5 bases, with 8 bases between the two germline ends. The CDR3 region has the DNA TGCGCCAGCAGCTTCCGCGGAGACGAGCAGTACTTC. Its protein is CASSFRGDEQYF.

The genes are TRBV4-3 and TRBJ2-7; unclear D gene. The V gene's germline CDR1 is LGHNA and CDR2 YSLEER. V was trimmed by 1 base and J by 3 bases, leaving 13 bases between them. The CDR3 is 15 amino acids. This chain's CDR3 is CASSQVSESHYEQYF. The CDR3, as DNA: TGCGCCAGCAGCCAAGTCAGCGAGAGCCACTACGAGCAGTACTTC.

The chain carries TRBV30 and TRBJ1-5; D unresolved. The length of the CDR3 is 14 residues. The V and J ends lost 1 base and 2 bases respectively, with 9 bases between them. Germline-derived CDR1 and CDR2 are GTSNPN and SVGIG (reference sequence). The CDR3 loop reads CAWSASERNQPQHF. DNA of the CDR3: TGTGCCTGGAGTGCCTCTGAGCGCAATCAGCCCCAGCATTTT.

This clone was seen a handful of times. This sequence joins TRBV5-1 and TRBJ2-5, with 9 bases aligning to TRBD1. There are 15 residues in the CDR3. CDR1 is SGHRS and CDR2 is YFSETQ in the germline V gene. Trimming took 4 bases from V and 7 from J; bases not matched to a gene: 11. In DNA, the CDR3 is TGCGCCAGCAGCACCTACCGGGACAGGGTATCGACCCAGTACTTC. Translated: CASSTYRDRVSTQYF.

J is TRBJ2-5 and V is TRBV6-4, with D possibly matching TRBD2 (6 bases). Trimming left V 8 bases short and J 4 bases short, with 14 bases between. Looked up from germline, CDR1 is MRHNA and CDR2 is SNTAGT. This CDR3 is built from 13 residues. The CDR3 DNA reads TGTGCCAGCTCCCTCGGGAGAGGAGAGACCCAGTACTTC. It translates to CASSLGRGETQYF.

This clone was counted only a few times. This rearrangement joins TRBV19 to TRBJ2-1; D is unresolved. The CDR3 consists of 15 residues. Deletions cut 2 bases from V and 11 bases from J, with 19 bases between. Per germline, CDR1 LNHDA and CDR2 SQIVND (reference sequence). CDR3 bases: TGTGCCAGTAGTATAATCAGGCCAGGTTCAGGAAAGCAGTTCTTC. Translation gives CASSIIRPGSGKQFF.

This chain uses TRBV29-1 with TRBJ2-4; D is unresolved. Trimming removed 4 bases from V and 0 bases from J, with 10 bases in between. Germline CDR1 and CDR2: SQVTM and ANQGSEA. The CDR3 runs 14 residues. CDR3 amino acids: CSVATVLAKNIQYF. The CDR3 nucleotides read TGCAGCGTTGCCACAGTATTAGCCAAAAACATTCAGTACTTC.

This clone came up a few times. This chain links TRBV13 with TRBJ2-1, with 8 nucleotides matching TRBD1. V lost 5 bases and J lost 4; bases outside the gene matches: 7. The CDR3 runs to 15 residues. The V gene's germline CDR1 is PRHDT and CDR2 FYEKMQ (reference sequence). For the CDR3, the DNA is TGTGCCAGCAGCCTCCGGGACAGGAGATACAATGAGCAGTTCTTC. Amino acid sequence: CASSLRDRRYNEQFF. Complete variable domain (other parts from reference TRBV13 and TRBJ2-1): AAGVIQSPRHLIKEKRETATLKCYPIPRHDTVYWYQQGPGQDPQFLISFYEKMQSDKGSIPDRFSAQQFSDYHSELNMSSLELGDSALYFCASSLRDRRYNEQFFGPGTRLTVL.

This clone was found a few times. CDR3 DNA: TGTGCCACCAGCAGAGACCTAACAGGGAATCAGCCCCAGCATTTT. Protein sequence: CATSRDLTGNQPQHF. The chain carries TRBV15 and TRBJ1-5; tentative D call: TRBD1 (6 bases). The CDR3 spans 15 residues. CDR1 is LNHNV and CDR2 is YYDKDF in the germline V gene (reference sequence). V was pared by 0 bases and J by 4 bases, with 10 bases between.

This clone was detected only a few times. The chain carries TRBV4-3 and TRBJ1-2, with D hard to call. The CDR3 totals 15 residues. The V end lost 1 base, the J end lost 4 bases, and 13 bases lay between the germline ends. Germline CDR1 reads LGHNA; CDR2 reads YSLEER. The DNA for the CDR3 is TGCGCCAGCAGCCAAGTAGGCAACAGAGCCTATGGCTACACCTTC. Translating it yields CASSQVGNRAYGYTF.

The genes are TRBV28 and TRBJ1-1, with D unresolved. The CDR3 has 15 amino acids. Trimming stripped 2 bases from V and 3 bases from J, with 13 bases between. Germline values: CDR1 MDHEN, CDR2 SYDVKM. The CDR3 is CASSLGAEGYTEAFF. The CDR3, as DNA: TGTGCCAGCAGTTTAGGTGCGGAGGGATACACTGAAGCTTTCTTT.

About this clone itself: Additional DNA sequences in this sample encode the identical CDR3. This chain links TRBV7-2 with TRBJ2-1, with 16 bases matching TRBD2. Germline trimming cut 4 bases from V and 7 bases from J; bases unmatched to any gene: 4. Germline-derived CDR1 and CDR2 are SGHTA and FQGNSA. This CDR3 is 16 amino acids long. The CDR3 sequence: CASSSPGLAGGNEQFF. In DNA, the CDR3 is TGTGCCAGCAGCTCTCCGGGACTAGCGGGAGGGAATGAGCAGTTCTTC.

This clone has just a few counts. The chain recombines TRBV30 with TRBJ1-2; D gene ambiguous. Germline CDR1 GTSNPN, CDR2 SVGIG (reference sequence). The CDR3 spans 11 residues. The V and J ends lost 0 bases and 11 bases respectively, with 10 bases between them. CDR3 DNA sequence: TGTGCCTGGAGTGTGGCGGGTTCTTACACCTTC. It translates to CAWSVAGSYTF.

This clone was counted between two and nine times. Other nucleotide sequences in the sample specify the same CDR3. The rearrangement links TRBV7-2 to TRBJ2-5; D is perhaps TRBD2 (5 bases). From germline, CDR1 is SGHTA and CDR2 FQGNSA. The V gene lost 0 bases and the J gene lost 4 bases, with 9 bases spanning the gap. The CDR3 runs 14 residues. As DNA, the CDR3 is TGTGCCAGCAGCTTAGCAGGGAGAGGAGAGACCCAGTACTTC. Protein: CASSLAGRGETQYF.

The CDR3 here is CASTTSGRYEQYF. In nucleotides, the CDR3 is TGTGCCAGCACCACTAGCGGGAGATACGAGCAGTACTTC. The V call is TRBV28, the J call TRBJ2-7; 11 bases agree with TRBD2. Germline-derived CDR1 and CDR2 are MDHEN and SYDVKM. This CDR3 is built from 13 residues. Germline trimming cut 7 bases from V and 4 bases from J; bases unmatched to any gene: 3.

The V and J genes are TRBV28 and TRBJ1-2; possibly TRBD1 for D (5 bases). This CDR3 region has 12 residues. V dropped 10 bases and J dropped 4 bases, with 13 bases sitting between them. Germline assignment: CDR1 MDHEN and CDR2 SYDVKM. The CDR3 loop reads CANQGGVYGYTF. CDR3 bases: TGTGCCAACCAGGGAGGAGTCTATGGCTACACCTTC.

The chain uses TRBV28 and TRBJ2-1, with 8 bases lining up with TRBD2. Germline CDR1 MDHEN, CDR2 SYDVKM. CDR3 size: 12 residues. Losses at the gene ends were 5 bases for V and 10 bases for J; bases not matched to a gene: 4. CDR3 amino acids: CASSNRLAEQFF. The CDR3 nucleotides read TGTGCCAGCAGTAACAGACTAGCGGAGCAGTTCTTC.

J is TRBJ2-5 and V is TRBV27, with a possible D match to TRBD1 (6 bases). The J call may not be correct, given that the DNA end is closer to TRBJ2-7. This CDR3 is 13 amino acids long. Germline CDR1 MNHEY, CDR2 SMNVEV (reference sequence). Here the CDR3 reads CASSLTGPLEQYF. CDR3 in DNA: TGTGCCAGCAGTTTAACAGGGCCCCTCGAGCAGTACTTC.